A selection of T cell receptor beta chains follows, all from one sample in a study of response to subunit inactivated influenza vaccine. TCRdb re-called the RT-PCR reads through MiXCR, storing one row per CDR3 protein. The sample yields more than 500,000 distinct CDR3 sequences, 10% to 12% seen once. In addition, the sample was reused for a study of T cells expressing NK-cell markers.

Material: PBMCs from blood, obtained on the day of vaccination. These receptors all stem from a man aged 50-59 years who received an inactivated influenza vaccine. The CDR3 runs from the conserved cysteine through the conserved F or W. Fields, in order: D gene, J gene, clone size, V gene, CDR3 DNA, CDR3 protein. D genes are given only for firm matches. The listing skips clone size in some rows; elsewhere it reads once, few, many or a size class.

TRBD2	TRBJ2-5	-	TRBV29-1	TGCAGCGTTGTCAGTCTAGCGGGGGCTAAAGAGACCCAGTACTTC	CSVVSLAGAKETQYF
TRBD2	TRBJ2-2	few	TRBV12-3/TRBV12-4	TGTGCCAGCAGGCCGACTAGCGGGATGGAAGGTGGCACCGGGGAGCTGTTTTTT	CASRPTSGMEGGTGELFF
-	TRBJ2-3	few	TRBV7-3	TGTGCCAGCAGCCTGGACCTAACCGCAGATACGCAGTATTTT	CASSLDLTADTQYF
-	TRBJ1-5	-	TRBV6-5	TGTGCCAGCAGTTCCCAGTACAATCAGCCCCAGCATTTT	CASSSQYNQPQHF
-	TRBJ1-1	few	TRBV5-1	TGCGCCAGCAGCTTCGAAGGGACGGGAACTGAAGCTTTCTTT	CASSFEGTGTEAFF
-	TRBJ2-3	few	TRBV7-2	TGTGCCAGCAGCTTAGGGCCGGGGCTGGGGCAGTATTTT	CASSLGPGLGQYF
TRBD1	TRBJ2-1	-	TRBV5-1	TGCGCCAGCATCTTGGGGACAGGGGGTCCCTACAATGAGCAGTTCTTC	CASILGTGGPYNEQFF
TRBD1	TRBJ2-1	few	TRBV10-3	TGTGCCATCAGTACCCTGGGACAGGGAGTTCAGAGCTCCTACAATGAGCAGTTCTTC	CAISTLGQGVQSSYNEQFF
TRBD2	TRBJ2-7	-	TRBV5-1	TGCGCCAGCAGCACGGGACTAGCGGGGCCCAGTAGCTCCTACGAGCAGTACTTC	CASSTGLAGPSSSYEQYF
-	TRBJ2-7	many	TRBV7-8	TGTGCCAGCAGCTCCTCTATAGCCATTACCGGCGAGCAGTACTTC	CASSSSIAITGEQYF
TRBD2	TRBJ2-5	-	TRBV11-2	TGTGCCAGCAACTTAGCGGGAGTCCAAGAGACCCAGTACTTC	CASNLAGVQETQYF
-	TRBJ2-1	-	TRBV30	TGTGCCTGGAGTGGCCGGAGAGCGCAGTTCTTC	CAWSGRRAQFF
-	TRBJ2-7	many	TRBV4-3	TGCGCCAGCAGCCAAGATTGGAATCGAGCCTACGAGCAGTACTTC	CASSQDWNRAYEQYF
-	TRBJ2-7	-	TRBV27	TGTGCCAATCTTTACGAGCAGTACTTC	CANLYEQYF
-	TRBJ2-3	few	TRBV5-1	TGCGCCAGCAGCCGAGGACAGACTAGCACAGATACGCAGTATTTT	CASSRGQTSTDTQYF
TRBD2	TRBJ2-3	-	TRBV7-2	TGTGCCAGCAGCTTAGGCCTAGCGGGAGCGCGGGGAGATACGCAGTATTTT	CASSLGLAGARGDTQYF
-	TRBJ2-3	-	TRBV20-1	TGCAGTGCTAGCCCTAGCGCCCGGGGAGATACGCAGTATTTT	CSASPSARGDTQYF
TRBD1	TRBJ2-3	few	TRBV5-1	TGCGCCAGCAGCTTAGGCCGGGACAGGGCTACAGATACGCAGTATTTT	CASSLGRDRATDTQYF
-	TRBJ1-4	-	TRBV12-3/TRBV12-4	TGTGCCAGCAGTTTCAGGGATGAAAAACTGTTTTTT	CASSFRDEKLFF
-	TRBJ2-7	few	TRBV7-9	TGTGCCAGCAGCACCCTAGCCACGCGACCGTACGAGCAGTACTTC	CASSTLATRPYEQYF
-	TRBJ1-1	few	TRBV12-3/TRBV12-4	TGTGCCAGCACCCGGCCGGGGAACACTGAAGCTTTCTTT	CASTRPGNTEAFF
-	TRBJ2-1	-	TRBV6-2/TRBV6-3	TGTGCCAGCAGTCCCTGGGACGGCCGCTCCTACAATGAGCAGTTCTTC	CASSPWDGRSYNEQFF
-	TRBJ2-6	-	TRBV14	TGTGCCAGCAGCCCCCTCCGTGGCTCTGGGGCCAACGTCCTGACTTTC	CASSPLRGSGANVLTF
TRBD2	TRBJ2-1	many	TRBV6-5	TGTGCCAGCAGTTACTCGGGTAGCGGGGTGACGGAGCAGTTCTTC	CASSYSGSGVTEQFF
-	TRBJ2-7	-	TRBV12-3/TRBV12-4	TGTGCCAGCAGCCACACCGGGACTTTCCCCTACGAGCAGTACTTC	CASSHTGTFPYEQYF
-	TRBJ2-5	many	TRBV6-5	TGTGCCAGCAGTTACTTTGAGGGCTCCGAGACCCAGTACTTC	CASSYFEGSETQYF
-	TRBJ1-1	few	TRBV6-6	TGTGCCAGCAGAGCCAGGGTGAACACTGAAGCTTTCTTT	CASRARVNTEAFF
-	TRBJ2-1	few	TRBV11-2	TGTGCCAGCAACCAGGCCAACTACAATGAGCAGTTCTTC	CASNQANYNEQFF
-	TRBJ2-7	-	TRBV11-2	TGTGCCAGCAGCTCGAACAGAATCGATGCCTACGAGCAGTACTTC	CASSSNRIDAYEQYF
TRBD1	TRBJ2-1	-	TRBV12-3/TRBV12-4	TGTGCCAGCAGTTGGACAGGGGCTTCCAATGAGCAGTTCTTC	CASSWTGASNEQFF
-	TRBJ2-4	-	TRBV20-1	TGCAGTGCTAGGGCAGGGCAAAACATTCAGTACTTC	CSARAGQNIQYF
-	TRBJ2-3	-	TRBV10-3	TGTGCCATCAGTGAAGGAAGGGGGGGCTGGACAGATACGCAGTATTTT	CAISEGRGGWTDTQYF
-	TRBJ2-2	-	TRBV11-2	TGTGCCAGCAGTTTTCATAGGGGGGCCGCGAACACCGGGGAGCTGTTTTTT	CASSFHRGAANTGELFF
-	TRBJ2-7	-	TRBV19	TGTGCCAGTAGTCGGGGGCTTTTGGGCTACGAGCAGTACTTC	CASSRGLLGYEQYF
TRBD2	TRBJ2-3	few	TRBV24-1	TGTGCCACCAGTGATCCCACCAGCGGGAGGAACACAGATACGCAGTATTTT	CATSDPTSGRNTDTQYF
TRBD2	TRBJ2-3	-	TRBV28	TGTGCCAGCACCGAGAGGGGACTATCAGATACGCAGTATTTT	CASTERGLSDTQYF
TRBD1	TRBJ1-2	-	TRBV10-3	TGTGCCATCAGTGGCCCGGAGGGAAGGGACAGGGCTACTAACTATGGCTACACCTTC	CAISGPEGRDRATNYGYTF
-	TRBJ2-3	-	TRBV10-3	TGTGCCATCAGTGAGCAGGCCAGTAGCACAGATACGCAGTATTTT	CAISEQASSTDTQYF
-	TRBJ2-5	many	TRBV29-1	TGCAGCGGTGACAGGAGAGGGGAGACCCAGTACTTC	CSGDRRGETQYF
TRBD2	TRBJ2-2	few	TRBV14	TGTGCCAGCAGCCAAGATGCTAGCGGGGCCTTAAACACCGGGGAGCTGTTTTTT	CASSQDASGALNTGELFF
-	TRBJ2-1	-	TRBV3-1	TGTGCCAGCAGCCAAGAGTGGGGGGGCCTAACTGAGCAGTTCTTC	CASSQEWGGLTEQFF
TRBD2	TRBJ2-5	few	TRBV5-1	TGCGCCAGCAGCCGCGGGACTAGCGGGGGAGAGACCCAGTACTTC	CASSRGTSGGETQYF
-	TRBJ2-7	few	TRBV15	TGTGCCACCAGCACGGACATTTACTACGAGCAGTACTTC	CATSTDIYYEQYF
TRBD2	TRBJ2-3	few	TRBV12-3/TRBV12-4	TGTGCCAGCAGTTTAGGGACTAGCGGGGGGGTAAGCACAGATACGCAGTATTTT	CASSLGTSGGVSTDTQYF
-	TRBJ1-1	many	TRBV7-2	TGTGCCAGCAGCTTAGCTACGGGGGGGTGGATGAACACTGAAGCTTTCTTT	CASSLATGGWMNTEAFF
-	TRBJ2-3	few	TRBV4-2	TGTGCCAGCAGCCAAGGAGGGGATCCAGATACGCAGTATTTT	CASSQGGDPDTQYF
-	TRBJ2-1	many	TRBV7-2	TGTGCCAGCAGCTCTAGAATTGGCGAGCAGTTCTTC	CASSSRIGEQFF
-	TRBJ2-7	-	TRBV14	TGTGCCAGCAGCCAAACCGGGACGGAGGCACACGAGCAGTACTTC	CASSQTGTEAHEQYF
-	TRBJ2-5	-	TRBV5-1	TGCGCCAGCAGCTTGGGCCCCAGCAACCAAGAGACCCAGTACTTC	CASSLGPSNQETQYF
TRBD2	TRBJ2-5	many	TRBV19	TGTGCCAGTGGAGAGCAGGGAGGGGAGACCCAGTACTTC	CASGEQGGETQYF
-	TRBJ2-3	few	TRBV28	TGTGCCAGCAGTTCCCTTTGGGTGGATGGCACAGATACGCAGTATTTT	CASSSLWVDGTDTQYF
-	TRBJ2-5	-	TRBV6-1	TGTGCCAGCAGACCCGTGACACGTAAGACTTATCAAGAGACCCAGTACTTC	CASRPVTRKTYQETQYF